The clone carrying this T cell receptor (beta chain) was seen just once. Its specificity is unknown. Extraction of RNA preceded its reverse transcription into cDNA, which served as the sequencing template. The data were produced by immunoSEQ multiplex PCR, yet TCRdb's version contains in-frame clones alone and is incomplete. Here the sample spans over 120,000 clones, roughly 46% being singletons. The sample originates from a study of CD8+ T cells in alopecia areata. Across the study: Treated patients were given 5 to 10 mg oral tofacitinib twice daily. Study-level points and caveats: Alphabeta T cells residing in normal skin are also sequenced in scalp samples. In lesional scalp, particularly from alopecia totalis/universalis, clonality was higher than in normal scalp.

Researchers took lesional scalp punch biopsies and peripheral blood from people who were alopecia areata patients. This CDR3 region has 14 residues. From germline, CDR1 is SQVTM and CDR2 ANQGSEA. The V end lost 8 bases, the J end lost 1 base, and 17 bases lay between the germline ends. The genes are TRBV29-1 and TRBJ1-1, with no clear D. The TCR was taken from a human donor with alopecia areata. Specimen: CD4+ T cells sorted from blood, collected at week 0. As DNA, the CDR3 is TGCAGCACGACGGTCGTTTCCCAGAACACTGAAGCTTTCTTT. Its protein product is CSTTVVSQNTEAFF. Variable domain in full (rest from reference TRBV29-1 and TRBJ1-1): SAVISQKPSRDICQRGTSLTIQCQVDSQVTMMFWYRQQPGQSLTLIATANQGSEATYESGFVIDKFPISRPNLTFSTLTVSNMSPEDSSIYLCSTTVVSQNTEAFFGQGTRLTVV.